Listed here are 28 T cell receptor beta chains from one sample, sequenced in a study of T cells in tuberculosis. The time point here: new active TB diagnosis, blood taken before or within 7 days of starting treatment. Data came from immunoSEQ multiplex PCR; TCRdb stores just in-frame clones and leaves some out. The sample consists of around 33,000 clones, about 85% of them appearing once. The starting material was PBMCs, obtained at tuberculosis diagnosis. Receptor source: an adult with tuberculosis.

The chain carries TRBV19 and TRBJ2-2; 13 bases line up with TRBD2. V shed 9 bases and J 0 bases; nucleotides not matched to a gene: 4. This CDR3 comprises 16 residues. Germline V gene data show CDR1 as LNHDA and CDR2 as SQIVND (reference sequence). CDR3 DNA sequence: TGTGCCAGGAGGACTAGCGGGGGCCCGAACACCGGGGAGCTGTTTTTT. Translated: CARRTSGGPNTGELFF.

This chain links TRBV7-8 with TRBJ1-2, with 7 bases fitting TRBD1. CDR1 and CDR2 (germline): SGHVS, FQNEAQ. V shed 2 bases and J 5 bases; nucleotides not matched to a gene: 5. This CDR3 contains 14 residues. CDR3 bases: TGTGCCAGCAGCTTATTCAGGGGGAGATATGGCTACACCTTC. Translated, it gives CASSLFRGRYGYTF.

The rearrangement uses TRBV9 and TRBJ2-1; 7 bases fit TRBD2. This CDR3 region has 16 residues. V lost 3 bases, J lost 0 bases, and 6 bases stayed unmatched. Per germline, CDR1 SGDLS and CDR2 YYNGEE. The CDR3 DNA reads TGTGCCAGCAGCGCGCGGGGGACGTTCTCCTACAATGAGCAGTTCTTC. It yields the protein CASSARGTFSYNEQFF.

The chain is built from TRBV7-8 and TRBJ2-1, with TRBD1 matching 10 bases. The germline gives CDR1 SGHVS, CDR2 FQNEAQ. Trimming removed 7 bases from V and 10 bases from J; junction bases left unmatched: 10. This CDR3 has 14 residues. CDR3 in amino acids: CASTLGQGGSEQFF. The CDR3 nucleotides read TGTGCCAGCACCCTAGGACAGGGGGGTTCGGAGCAGTTCTTC.

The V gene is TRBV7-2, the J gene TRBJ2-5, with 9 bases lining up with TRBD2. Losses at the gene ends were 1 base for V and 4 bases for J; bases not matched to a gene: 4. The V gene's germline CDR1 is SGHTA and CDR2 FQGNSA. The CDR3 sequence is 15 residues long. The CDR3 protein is CASSLGGGAGETQYF. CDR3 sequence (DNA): TGTGCCAGCAGCTTAGGCGGGGGGGCCGGAGAGACCCAGTACTTC.

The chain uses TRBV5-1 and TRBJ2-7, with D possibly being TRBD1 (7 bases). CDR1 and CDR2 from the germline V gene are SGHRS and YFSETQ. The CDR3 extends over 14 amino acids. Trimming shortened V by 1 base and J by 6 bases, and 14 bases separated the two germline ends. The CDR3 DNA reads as TGCGCCAGCAGCTTGTATGGAGGGGGCGGCGAGCAGTACTTC. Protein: CASSLYGGGGEQYF.

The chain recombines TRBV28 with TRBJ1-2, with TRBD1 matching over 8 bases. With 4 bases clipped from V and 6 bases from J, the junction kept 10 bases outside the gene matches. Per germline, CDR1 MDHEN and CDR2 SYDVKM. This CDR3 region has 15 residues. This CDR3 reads CASSWTGTGDNGYTF. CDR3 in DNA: TGTGCCAGCAGTTGGACCGGGACAGGTGATAATGGCTACACCTTC.

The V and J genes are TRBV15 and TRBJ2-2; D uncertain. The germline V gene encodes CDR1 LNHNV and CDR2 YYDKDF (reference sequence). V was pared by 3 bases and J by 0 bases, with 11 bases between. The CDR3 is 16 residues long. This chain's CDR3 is CATSSPLGTNTGELFF. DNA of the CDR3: TGTGCCACCAGCAGCCCCCTAGGAACGAACACCGGGGAGCTGTTTTTT.

Written as DNA, the CDR3 is TGTGCCAGCAGCCGCGGGGGCACCGGGTCAGATACGCAGTATTTT. Its protein is CASSRGGTGSDTQYF. The J gene is TRBJ2-3, the V gene TRBV6-5, with a weak D call TRBD2 (7 bases). V shed 6 bases and J shed 4 bases, with 17 bases lying between them. The germline CDR1 and CDR2 sequences are MNHEY and SVGAGI. The CDR3 is made up of 15 amino acids.

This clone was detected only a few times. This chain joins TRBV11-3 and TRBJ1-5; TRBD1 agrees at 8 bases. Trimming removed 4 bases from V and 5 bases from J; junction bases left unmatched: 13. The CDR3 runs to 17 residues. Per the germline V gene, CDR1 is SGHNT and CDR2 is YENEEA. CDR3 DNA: TGTGCCAGCAGCTCCCTCTGGGCAGGGGGCCTAGATCAGCCCCAGCATTTT. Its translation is CASSSLWAGGLDQPQHF.

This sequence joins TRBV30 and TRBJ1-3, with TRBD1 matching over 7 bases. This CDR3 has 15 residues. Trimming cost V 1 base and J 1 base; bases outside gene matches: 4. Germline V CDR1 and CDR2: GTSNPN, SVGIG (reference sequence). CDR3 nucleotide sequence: TGTGCCTGGAGTGGAGACAGGGCTTCTGGAAACACCATATATTTT. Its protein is CAWSGDRASGNTIYF.

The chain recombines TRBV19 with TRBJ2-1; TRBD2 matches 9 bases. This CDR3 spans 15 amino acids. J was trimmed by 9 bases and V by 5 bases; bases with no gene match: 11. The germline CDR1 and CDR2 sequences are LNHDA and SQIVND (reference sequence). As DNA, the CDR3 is TGTGCCAGTAGTGGCGGGGGGGATCAGCGAGGTGAGCAGTTCTTC. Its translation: CASSGGGDQRGEQFF.

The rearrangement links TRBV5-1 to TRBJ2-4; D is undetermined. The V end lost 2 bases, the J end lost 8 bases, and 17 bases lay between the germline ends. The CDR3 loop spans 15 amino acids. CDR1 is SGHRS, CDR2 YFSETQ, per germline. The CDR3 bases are TGCGCCAGCAGCTTACACAGCAGAGAAACGGACATTCAGTACTTC. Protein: CASSLHSRETDIQYF.

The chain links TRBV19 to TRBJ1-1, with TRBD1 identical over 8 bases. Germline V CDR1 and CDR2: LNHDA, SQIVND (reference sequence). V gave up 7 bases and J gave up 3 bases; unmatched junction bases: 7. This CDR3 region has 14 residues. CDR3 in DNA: TGTGCCAGTATTTACGGACAGGGTTACACTGAAGCTTTCTTT. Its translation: CASIYGQGYTEAFF.

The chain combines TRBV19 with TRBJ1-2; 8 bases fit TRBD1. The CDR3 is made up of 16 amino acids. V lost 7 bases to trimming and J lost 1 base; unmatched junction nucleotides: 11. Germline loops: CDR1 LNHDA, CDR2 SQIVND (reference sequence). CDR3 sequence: CASTVLAGGGNYGYTF. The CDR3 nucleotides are TGTGCCAGTACCGTACTCGCAGGGGGCGGTAACTATGGCTACACCTTC.

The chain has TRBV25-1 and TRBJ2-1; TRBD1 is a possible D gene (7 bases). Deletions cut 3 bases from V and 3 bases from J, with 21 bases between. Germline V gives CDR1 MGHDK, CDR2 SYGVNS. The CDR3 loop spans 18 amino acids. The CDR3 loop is CASSDPRLEGQLYNEQFF. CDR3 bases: TGTGCCAGCAGTGATCCCCGCTTGGAGGGACAGCTCTACAATGAGCAGTTCTTC.

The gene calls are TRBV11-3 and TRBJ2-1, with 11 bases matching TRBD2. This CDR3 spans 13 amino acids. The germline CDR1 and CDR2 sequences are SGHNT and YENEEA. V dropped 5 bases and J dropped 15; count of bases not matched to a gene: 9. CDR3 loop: CASSGGLAGPRFF. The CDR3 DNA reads TGTGCCAGCAGCGGAGGACTAGCGGGCCCTAGGTTCTTC. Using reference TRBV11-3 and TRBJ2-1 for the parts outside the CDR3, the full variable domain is EAGVVQSPRYKIIEKKQPVAFWCNPISGHNTLYWYLQNLGQGPELLIRYENEEAVDDSQLPKDRFSAERLKGVDSTLKIQPAELGDSAVYLCASSGGLAGPRFFGPGTRLTVL.

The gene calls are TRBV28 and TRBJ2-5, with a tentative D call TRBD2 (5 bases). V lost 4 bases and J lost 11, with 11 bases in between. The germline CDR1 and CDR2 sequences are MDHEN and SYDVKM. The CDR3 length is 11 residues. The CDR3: CASSSSRGQYF. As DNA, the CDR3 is TGTGCCAGCAGTTCGAGCCGGGGTCAGTACTTC.

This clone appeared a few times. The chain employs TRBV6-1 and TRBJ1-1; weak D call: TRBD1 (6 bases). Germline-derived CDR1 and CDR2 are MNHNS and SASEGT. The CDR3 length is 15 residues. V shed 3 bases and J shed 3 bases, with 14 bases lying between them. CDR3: CASSDQGRWDTEAFF. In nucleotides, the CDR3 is TGTGCCAGCAGTGATCAGGGGCGCTGGGACACTGAAGCTTTCTTT.

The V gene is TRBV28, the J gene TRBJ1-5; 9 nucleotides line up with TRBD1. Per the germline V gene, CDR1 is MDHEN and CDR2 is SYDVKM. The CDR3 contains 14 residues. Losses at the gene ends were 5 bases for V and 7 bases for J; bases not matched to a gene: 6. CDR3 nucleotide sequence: TGTGCCAGCAGTCCTGGACAGGGGACCCAGCCCCAGCATTTT. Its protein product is CASSPGQGTQPQHF.

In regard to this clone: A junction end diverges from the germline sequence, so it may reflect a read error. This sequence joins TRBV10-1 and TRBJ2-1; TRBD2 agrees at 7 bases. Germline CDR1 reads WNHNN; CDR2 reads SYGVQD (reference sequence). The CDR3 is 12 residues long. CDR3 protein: CASSGDYIEQFF. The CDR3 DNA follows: TGCGCCAGCAGTGGGGACTACATTGAGCAGTTCTTC.

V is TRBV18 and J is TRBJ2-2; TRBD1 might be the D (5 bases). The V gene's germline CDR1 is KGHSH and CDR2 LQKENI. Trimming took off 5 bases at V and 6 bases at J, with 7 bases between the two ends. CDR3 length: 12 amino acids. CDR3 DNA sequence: TGTGCCAGCTCAAGGGGTTCCGGGGAGCTGTTTTTT. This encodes CASSRGSGELFF. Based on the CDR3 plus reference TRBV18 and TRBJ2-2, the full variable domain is NAGVMQNPRHLVRRRGQEARLRCSPMKGHSHVYWYRQLPEEGLKFMVYLQKENIIDESGMPKERFSAEFPKEGPSILRIQQVVRGDSAAYFCASSRGSGELFFGEGSRLTVL.

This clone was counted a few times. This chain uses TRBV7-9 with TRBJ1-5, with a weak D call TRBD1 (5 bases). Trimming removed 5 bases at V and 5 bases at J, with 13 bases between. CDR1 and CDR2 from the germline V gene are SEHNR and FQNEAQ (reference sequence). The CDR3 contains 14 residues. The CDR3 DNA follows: TGTGCCAGCAGCCCGGCGGTAGGGGATCAGCCCCAGCATTTT. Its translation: CASSPAVGDQPQHF.

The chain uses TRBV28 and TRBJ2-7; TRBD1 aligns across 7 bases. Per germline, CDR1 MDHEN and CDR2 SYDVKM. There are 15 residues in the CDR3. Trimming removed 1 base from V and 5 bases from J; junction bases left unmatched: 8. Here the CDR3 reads CASSLSGQSTHEQYF. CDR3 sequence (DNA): TGTGCCAGCAGTTTATCGGGACAGAGCACCCACGAGCAGTACTTC. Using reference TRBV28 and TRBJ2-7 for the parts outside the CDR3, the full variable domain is DVKVTQSSRYLVKRTGEKVFLECVQDMDHENMFWYRQDPGLGLRLIYFSYDVKMKEKGDIPEGYSVSREKKERFSLILESASTNQTSMYLCASSLSGQSTHEQYFGPGTRLTVT.

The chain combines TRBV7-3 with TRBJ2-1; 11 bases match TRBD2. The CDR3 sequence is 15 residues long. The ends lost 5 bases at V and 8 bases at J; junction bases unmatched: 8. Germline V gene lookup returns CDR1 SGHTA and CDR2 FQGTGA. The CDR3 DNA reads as TGTGCCAGCAGCGTTAGCGGGAGGGGTTTCCATGAGCAGTTCTTC. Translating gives CASSVSGRGFHEQFF.

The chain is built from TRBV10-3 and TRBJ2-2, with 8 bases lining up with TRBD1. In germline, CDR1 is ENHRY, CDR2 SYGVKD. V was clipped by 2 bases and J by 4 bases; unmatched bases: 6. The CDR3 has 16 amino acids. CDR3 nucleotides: TGTGCCATCAGTGAGGGCCAGGGGGCCTTCACCGGGGAGCTGTTTTTT. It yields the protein CAISEGQGAFTGELFF.

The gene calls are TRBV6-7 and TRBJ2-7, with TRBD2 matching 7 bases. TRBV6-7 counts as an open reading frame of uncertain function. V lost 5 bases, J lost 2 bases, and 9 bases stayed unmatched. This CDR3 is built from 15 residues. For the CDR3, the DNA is TGTGCCAGCAGTCGGGGGGTCGAAATCGCCTACGAGCAGTACTTC. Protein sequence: CASSRGVEIAYEQYF.

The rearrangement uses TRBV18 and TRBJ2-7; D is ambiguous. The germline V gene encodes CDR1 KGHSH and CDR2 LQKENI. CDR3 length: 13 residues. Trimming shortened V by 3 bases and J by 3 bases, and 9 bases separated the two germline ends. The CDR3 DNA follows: TGTGCCAGCTCACCTCCGCACGGCTACGAGCAGTACTTC. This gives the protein CASSPPHGYEQYF.